A single sample gave rise to the 27 T cell receptor beta chains below, sequenced in a study of cytomegalovirus exposure and HLA in healthy donors. A multiplex PCR was run with 60 Vbeta primers and 13 Jbeta primers. Sequencing was performed with immunoSEQ multiplex PCR; in TCRdb, only in-frame clones are kept and a portion is missing. Among about 50,000 clones listed, around 73% were seen once. The specimen sequenced was PBMCs. These receptors all stem from a woman in her thirties or forties in good health and CMV-seropositive.

This clone was found once. The V and J genes are TRBV19 and TRBJ1-2, with 7 nucleotides matching TRBD1. Trimming took 3 bases from V and 8 from J; bases not matched to a gene: 12. Per the germline V gene, CDR1 is LNHDA and CDR2 is SQIVND (reference sequence). This CDR3 region has 15 residues. As DNA, the CDR3 is TGTGCCAGTAGTATTACAGGGGCGGCCTCGGGAGGCTACACCTTC. It specifies CASSITGAASGGYTF.

This chain uses TRBV18 with TRBJ1-1; TRBD1 is a possible D gene (5 bases). V was shortened by 4 bases and J by 4 bases, with 13 bases between the two germline ends. Germline V gives CDR1 KGHSH, CDR2 LQKENI. The CDR3 extends over 14 amino acids. CDR3: CASSQAAGGTEAFF. The CDR3 DNA reads TGTGCCAGCTCACAGGCCGCGGGGGGCACTGAAGCTTTCTTT.

J is TRBJ1-4 and V is TRBV6-5; D call uncertain. The germline V and J ends were trimmed by 5 bases and 3 bases, with 4 bases remaining between them. Germline V CDR1 and CDR2: MNHEY, SVGAGI. This CDR3 contains 12 residues. CDR3 coding DNA: TGTGCCAGCAGTCAATCTAATGAAAAACTGTTTTTT. Amino acids: CASSQSNEKLFF.

The rearrangement links TRBV30 to TRBJ2-3; TRBD2 might be the D (6 bases). V lost 0 bases, J lost 2 bases, and 6 bases lay in between. This CDR3 region has 13 residues. CDR1 GTSNPN and CDR2 SVGIG come from the germline V gene (reference sequence). CDR3 sequence reads: CAWSVGLTDTQYF. In DNA, the CDR3 is TGTGCCTGGAGTGTGGGACTCACAGATACGCAGTATTTT.

This chain connects TRBV6-4 to TRBJ2-1, with 10 bases fitting TRBD2. V was pared by 0 bases and J by 8 bases, with 4 bases of the junction left unmatched. The length of the CDR3 is 15 residues. The germline V gene has CDR1 MRHNA and CDR2 SNTAGT. The CDR3 is CASSDSAGGGDEQFF. The CDR3, as DNA: TGTGCCAGCAGTGACTCAGCGGGGGGGGGAGATGAGCAGTTCTTC.

This clone was counted only a few times. The chain uses TRBV7-8 and TRBJ2-7; 10 bases map to TRBD1. The CDR3 covers 14 residues. Germline trimming cut 5 bases from V and 6 bases from J; bases unmatched to any gene: 7. Germline CDR1 reads SGHVS; CDR2 reads FQNEAQ. The CDR3 DNA is TGTGCCAGCAGCCTCGGACAGGGGGGTGCCGAGCAGTACTTC. Amino acids: CASSLGQGGAEQYF.

The chain carries TRBV28 and TRBJ2-1; the match to TRBD2 covers 10 bases. V was pared by 2 bases and J by 3 bases, with 1 base of the junction left unmatched. The CDR3 contains 15 residues. From germline, CDR1 is MDHEN and CDR2 SYDVKM. DNA for the CDR3: TGTGCCAGCAGTTTAGAGCGGGGGGGCTACAATGAGCAGTTCTTC. It translates to CASSLERGGYNEQFF. The full variable domain, completed using reference TRBV28 and TRBJ2-1, is DVKVTQSSRYLVKRTGEKVFLECVQDMDHENMFWYRQDPGLGLRLIYFSYDVKMKEKGDIPEGYSVSREKKERFSLILESASTNQTSMYLCASSLERGGYNEQFFGPGTRLTVL.

This clone was counted a few times. The rearrangement uses TRBV7-3 and TRBJ1-6; 7 bases map to TRBD1. V was pared by 4 bases and J by 7 bases, with 4 bases of the junction left unmatched. Germline loops: CDR1 SGHTA, CDR2 FQGTGA. This CDR3 is built from 14 residues. This chain's CDR3 is CASSSRGDNSPLHF. The CDR3 DNA is TGTGCCAGCAGCTCCAGGGGGGACAATTCACCCCTCCACTTT.

The V and J genes are TRBV7-2 and TRBJ2-3; 8 positions match TRBD2. Looked up from germline, CDR1 is SGHTA and CDR2 is FQGNSA. V shed 4 bases and J 7 bases; nucleotides not matched to a gene: 7. The CDR3 extends over 14 amino acids. In DNA, the CDR3 is TGTGCCAGCAGCTCTGAGGGCGGGGGGTATACGCAGTATTTT. Encoded protein: CASSSEGGGYTQYF.

The chain couples TRBV2 to TRBJ2-7; TRBD2 matches 7 bases. Germline lookup yields CDR1 SNHLY and CDR2 FYNNEI. The CDR3 covers 14 residues. V was clipped by 4 bases and J by 2 bases; unmatched bases: 5. The CDR3, as DNA: TGTGCCAGCAGTGGGGCTAGCGGAACCTACGAGCAGTACTTC. Amino acid sequence: CASSGASGTYEQYF.

This clone was seen a handful of times. The CDR3 region is CAWIATPTRYTF. The CDR3 bases are TGTGCCTGGATTGCAACCCCAACTCGCTACACCTTC. The gene calls are TRBV30 and TRBJ1-2, with unresolved D. V gave up 4 bases and J gave up 9 bases, with 15 bases separating them. Germline CDR1 reads GTSNPN; CDR2 reads SVGIG (reference sequence). The CDR3 totals 12 residues.

Only one count was recorded for this clone. This CDR3 is CASSPRRGREETQYF. The DNA for the CDR3 is TGTGCCAGCTCACCACGCAGGGGGCGGGAAGAGACCCAGTACTTC. This chain connects TRBV18 to TRBJ2-5, with 8 bases lining up with TRBD1. CDR1 is KGHSH and CDR2 is LQKENI in the germline V gene. Trimming removed 1 base from V and 3 bases from J; junction bases left unmatched: 4. This CDR3 has 15 residues.

This clone was counted between two and nine times. The identical CDR3 is also encoded by other nucleotide sequences in the sample. The rearrangement joins TRBV6-1 to TRBJ1-5; D possibly corresponds to TRBD1 (6 bases). The CDR3 runs to 15 residues. The V end lost 0 bases, the J end lost 5 bases, and 11 bases lay between the germline ends. The V gene's germline CDR1 is MNHNS and CDR2 SASEGT. The CDR3 DNA reads TGTGCCAGCAGTGAAGCTGGGGGCCCATATCAGCCCCAGCATTTT. Protein product: CASSEAGGPYQPQHF.

This clone was seen a single time. The rearrangement links TRBV19 to TRBJ2-1; 7 bases are a match to TRBD1. This CDR3 region has 13 residues. The V and J ends lost 4 bases and 14 bases, in that order; junction bases with no gene match: 11. Germline V gives CDR1 LNHDA, CDR2 SQIVND (reference sequence). The CDR3 here is CASSKRVQGFKFF. For the CDR3, the DNA is TGTGCCAGTAGTAAGAGGGTACAGGGGTTCAAGTTCTTC.

The chain carries TRBV9 and TRBJ2-5, with a weak D call TRBD1 (5 bases). The V end was cut by 0 bases, the J end by 1 base, with 10 bases between. Germline CDR1 is SGDLS and CDR2 is YYNGEE. This CDR3 comprises 15 residues. CDR3 sequence reads: CASSVAPDSQETQYF. CDR3 sequence (DNA): TGTGCCAGCAGCGTAGCCCCTGACAGCCAAGAGACCCAGTACTTC.

The chain couples TRBV11-2 to TRBJ1-2; the D gene is possibly TRBD1 (5 bases). The V gene's germline CDR1 is SGHAT and CDR2 FQNNGV. V was clipped by 5 bases and J by 4 bases, with 14 bases between them. This CDR3 spans 14 amino acids. This CDR3 reads CASSRERGGYGYTF. The CDR3 DNA reads as TGTGCCAGCAGCCGCGAGAGGGGAGGCTATGGCTACACCTTC.

In DNA form, the CDR3 reads TGTGCCAGCAGTTTAACCGGGAGGGGCTACACCTTC. Its translation is CASSLTGRGYTF. The chain joins TRBV28 to TRBJ1-2, with D uncertain. With 2 bases removed from V and 8 bases from J, the gap between germline ends came to 9 bases. Germline lookup yields CDR1 MDHEN and CDR2 SYDVKM. The CDR3 is 12 amino acids.

The chain employs TRBV9 and TRBJ2-7, with D perhaps TRBD1 (5 bases). CDR3 length: 13 amino acids. Trimming took off 4 bases at V and 0 bases at J, with 8 bases between the two ends. The germline gives CDR1 SGDLS, CDR2 YYNGEE. This CDR3 reads CASSRDSSYEQYF. CDR3 bases: TGTGCCAGCAGCCGTGACAGCTCCTACGAGCAGTACTTC.

This clone was counted a single time. The same CDR3 also results from other DNA sequences found in this sample. The chain uses TRBV4-1 and TRBJ1-6, with D possibly matching TRBD1 (6 bases). Per the germline V gene, CDR1 is MGHRA and CDR2 is YSYEKL. The CDR3 is 15 amino acids. The V and J ends lost 3 bases and 10 bases respectively, with 16 bases between them. CDR3 bases: TGCGCCAGCAGCCAGGAAGGGGGACGGGGATCACCCCTCCACTTT. Translated, it gives CASSQEGGRGSPLHF.

The chain has TRBV14 and TRBJ1-3; D is possibly TRBD1 (5 bases). Germline CDR1 and CDR2: SGHDN and FVKESK. The CDR3 loop spans 16 amino acids. V lost 1 base to trimming and J lost 1 base, with 11 bases between them. The CDR3 DNA reads as TGTGCCAGCAGCCAAGCCGGGGGAAGGTCTGGAAACACCATATATTTT. Translation gives CASSQAGGRSGNTIYF.

The CDR3: CASSVETGGERYTF. The CDR3 DNA reads as TGTGCCAGCAGCGTAGAGACAGGGGGAGAACGCTACACCTTC. The V and J genes are TRBV9 and TRBJ1-2; 9 nucleotides align to TRBD1. V shed 0 bases and J 9 bases; nucleotides not matched to a gene: 6. Germline V gene sequence: CDR1 SGDLS, CDR2 YYNGEE. The CDR3 is 14 residues long.

V gene TRBV7-2 combines with J gene TRBJ1-2, with 9 nucleotides matching TRBD1. This CDR3 is built from 15 residues. Trimming cost V 2 bases and J 10 bases; bases outside gene matches: 11. Germline V gene sequence: CDR1 SGHTA, CDR2 FQGNSA. The CDR3 region is CASSLTGGQGNDYTF. CDR3 DNA sequence: TGTGCCAGCAGCTTAACCGGGGGACAGGGAAACGACTACACCTTC.

The chain is built from TRBV28 and TRBJ2-7, with TRBD1 matching over 7 bases. The CDR3 consists of 13 residues. CDR1 MDHEN and CDR2 SYDVKM come from the germline V gene. The V and J ends lost 10 bases and 0 bases, in that order; junction bases with no gene match: 6. CDR3 loop: CAIAGTDSYEQYF. The CDR3 DNA reads TGTGCCATCGCCGGGACAGACTCCTACGAGCAGTACTTC.

The DNA for the CDR3 is TGTGCCAGCAGCCGGACTAGTTTCGACGAGCAGTACTTC. Amino acids: CASSRTSFDEQYF. This sequence joins TRBV4-2 and TRBJ2-7; 7 positions match TRBD2. The trim removed 4 bases at V and 5 bases at J, leaving 5 bases unmatched. Germline values: CDR1 LGHNA, CDR2 YNFKEQ. The CDR3 totals 13 residues.

This chain connects TRBV14 to TRBJ1-2; no clear D. Germline values: CDR1 SGHDN, CDR2 FVKESK. The CDR3 runs to 14 residues. V lost 4 bases and J 6 bases, leaving 15 bases between the germline ends. CDR3 in amino acids: CASSPVEGLDGYTF. The CDR3 DNA sequence: TGTGCCAGCAGCCCAGTAGAGGGATTGGATGGCTACACCTTC. The full variable domain, completed using reference TRBV14 and TRBJ1-2, is EAGVTQFPSHSVIEKGQTVTLRCDPISGHDNLYWYRRVMGKEIKFLLHFVKESKQDESGMPNNRFLAERTGGTYSTLKVQPAELEDSGVYFCASSPVEGLDGYTFGSGTRLTVV.

The chain uses TRBV19 and TRBJ2-1, with 7 bases aligning to TRBD1. CDR1 is LNHDA, CDR2 SQIVND, per germline (reference sequence). The CDR3 contains 12 residues. V shed 6 bases and J 4 bases; nucleotides not matched to a gene: 0. CDR3 loop: CASRTGYNEQFF. Here the CDR3 DNA reads TGTGCCAGTAGGACAGGGTACAATGAGCAGTTCTTC. Using reference TRBV19 and TRBJ2-1 for the parts outside the CDR3, the full variable domain is DGGITQSPKYLFRKEGQNVTLSCEQNLNHDAMYWYRQDPGQGLRLIYYSQIVNDFQKGDIAEGYSVSREKKESFPLTVTSAQKNPTAFYLCASRTGYNEQFFGPGTRLTVL.

The chain carries TRBV27 and TRBJ1-1; TRBD1 aligns across 9 bases. Germline CDR1 and CDR2: MNHEY and SMNVEV (reference sequence). This CDR3 has 15 amino acids. The J segment lost 1 base and the V segment lost 2 bases, leaving 2 bases of the junction unmatched. CDR3 residues: CASSLTGGSNTEAFF. CDR3 in DNA: TGTGCCAGCAGTTTAACAGGGGGCTCGAACACTGAAGCTTTCTTT.